A single count supports the clone carrying this T cell receptor (beta chain). Its antigen is as yet unknown. The data derive from a study of OX40 agonist ivuxolimab in advanced cancers. Study-level background: Every 2 weeks, patients got intravenous ivuxolimab at one of six dose levels (0.01-10 mg/kg).

Per germline, CDR1 SGHRS and CDR2 YFSETQ. V shed 4 bases and J shed 6 bases, with 14 bases lying between them. The CDR3 has 13 amino acids. General study findings and limits: Averaging showed that CD8+ T cells had more expanded clones than CD4+ did.

The method was immunoSEQ multiplex PCR; TCRdb's version includes in-frame clones alone and lacks a portion of them. This table has tens of thousands of clones, almost 90% appearing once. This chain uses TRBV5-1 with TRBJ2-7; the D gene is possibly TRBD2 (5 bases). The sequenced sample was CD4+ or CD8+ T cells sorted from blood, obtained in a trial of the OX40 agonist ivuxolimab. This TCR was sampled from an adult with an advanced solid tumor such as melanoma, head and neck, liver or kidney cancer. The CDR3 protein is CASSLRPGSEQYF. The CDR3 nucleotides are TGCGCCAGCAGCCTGCGCCCTGGGAGCGAGCAGTACTTC.